This paragraph covers one TCR beta chain sequence. Antigen specificity is unknown. An end of the junction does not agree with germline; a read error may underlie this. The primer mix had 60 Vbeta and 13 Jbeta primers. Method: immunoSEQ multiplex PCR; TCRdb's copy keeps in-frame clones and lacks some. Of about 89,000 clones in the sample, 65% to 80% were seen once. This sample was included in a study of cytomegalovirus exposure and HLA in healthy donors. Unrecorded immune exposure was likely among donors, who were nominally healthy when sampled. Study outcomes and limitations: A later analysis linked about 17,000 TCR beta sequences to HLA alleles at 0.05 false discovery rate. It was reported that TCR beta sequences correctly inferred the HLA-A and HLA-B alleles for most subjects. The later analysis indicated that the majority of CMV-associated TCR beta chains appeared HLA-restricted.

CDR1 SGHDT and CDR2 YYEEEE come from the germline V gene. This CDR3 spans 15 amino acids. This chain links TRBV5-6 with TRBJ1-6; D is possibly TRBD1 (5 bases). Sequencing used PBMCs. The source of this sequence is a man aged 25-45 years in good health and CMV-seronegative. The CDR3 bases are TGTGCCAGCAGCTGGGGGGGACTGAATAACTCACCCCTCCACTTT. This codes for CASSWGGLNNSPLHF.